What follows are 24 T cell receptor beta chains derived from one specimen sequenced in a study of blood T cell repertoires in COVID-19. Assay: immunoSEQ multiplex PCR; the TCRdb copy retains only in-frame clones and omits some. The top ten clones hold roughly 7% of a sample with around 46,000 clones, around four fifths of them seen once. Sequencing was done on a sample of peripheral blood. These receptors were taken from a man aged 40-55 years with acute or convalescent COVID-19.

This chain links TRBV7-2 with TRBJ1-1, with a weak D call TRBD1 (5 bases). Germline assignment: CDR1 SGHTA and CDR2 FQGNSA. The V and J ends lost 1 base and 0 bases respectively, with 12 bases between them. CDR3 length equals 16 residues. The CDR3 loop reads CASSLVGGAMNTEAFF. Written as DNA, the CDR3 is TGTGCCAGCAGCTTAGTCGGGGGAGCCATGAACACTGAAGCTTTCTTT.

This sequence joins TRBV24-1 and TRBJ2-1; D might be TRBD2 (5 bases). The ends were cut back, 5 bases at V and 7 bases at J, with 11 bases in the middle. CDR1 and CDR2 from the germline V gene are KGHDR and SFDVKD. The CDR3 runs to 13 residues. CDR3 sequence reads: CATSVNGVNEQFF. In nucleotides, the CDR3 is TGTGCCACCAGTGTTAACGGGGTTAATGAGCAGTTCTTC.

This chain uses TRBV10-2 with TRBJ1-1; D may be TRBD1 (6 bases). CDR3 length equals 15 residues. Germline V CDR1 and CDR2: WSHSY, SAAADI. The V end lost 7 bases, the J end lost 1 base, and 16 bases lay between the germline ends. The CDR3 is CASNVGGPRNTEAFF. The CDR3 DNA reads TGCGCCAGCAACGTAGGGGGACCAAGGAACACTGAAGCTTTCTTT.

The chain joins TRBV7-2 to TRBJ2-1, with D hard to call. CDR3 length: 12 amino acids. Germline lookup yields CDR1 SGHTA and CDR2 FQGNSA. V was cut by 1 base and J by 8 bases, with 6 bases left in between. Here the CDR3 reads CASSLGRDEQFF. CDR3 bases: TGTGCCAGCAGCTTAGGACGGGATGAGCAGTTCTTC. The entire variable domain, with the rest obtained from reference TRBV7-2 and TRBJ2-1, is as follows: GAGVSQSPSNKVTEKGKDVELRCDPISGHTALYWYRQSLGQGLEFLIYFQGNSAPDKSGLPSDRFSAERTGGSVSTLTIQRTQQEDSAVYLCASSLGRDEQFFGPGTRLTVL.

Only one count was recorded for this clone. The chain is built from TRBV5-1 and TRBJ1-1; no definite D call. In germline, CDR1 is SGHRS, CDR2 YFSETQ. This CDR3 is built from 14 residues. Deletions cut 2 bases from V and 1 base from J, with 9 bases between. The CDR3 DNA reads TGCGCCAGCAGCTTCACATATGAGAACACTGAAGCTTTCTTT. Translated: CASSFTYENTEAFF.

CDR3: CASSLELQGARSGANVLTF. CDR3 DNA: TGCGCCAGCAGCTTGGAACTTCAGGGGGCACGCTCTGGGGCCAACGTCCTGACTTTC. The rearrangement links TRBV5-1 to TRBJ2-6; 8 positions match TRBD1. J was trimmed by 0 bases and V by 0 bases; bases with no gene match: 8. This CDR3 contains 19 residues. The germline gives CDR1 SGHRS, CDR2 YFSETQ.

CDR3 amino acids: CASSPSGVKGYEQYF. For the CDR3, the DNA is TGTGCCAGCAGCCCGAGCGGGGTTAAAGGGTACGAGCAGTACTTC. The rearrangement uses TRBV3-1 (or the pseudogene TRBV3-2) and TRBJ2-7; 7 bases fit TRBD2. Germline values: CDR1 LGHDT, CDR2 YNNKEL (reference sequence). The CDR3 consists of 15 residues. Germline trimming cut 4 bases from V and 4 bases from J; bases unmatched to any gene: 10.

This clone turned up a few times. This chain connects TRBV5-1 to TRBJ1-2, with D possibly being TRBD1 (6 bases). This CDR3 is 14 amino acids long. V shed 4 bases and J shed 5 bases, with 15 bases lying between them. The V gene's germline CDR1 is SGHRS and CDR2 YFSETQ. The CDR3 sequence is CASSAGAQGYGYTF. CDR3 DNA: TGCGCCAGCAGCGCGGGGGCTCAAGGATATGGCTACACCTTC.

The rearrangement joins TRBV18 to TRBJ1-1; perhaps TRBD1 as D (5 bases). Germline assignment: CDR1 KGHSH and CDR2 LQKENI. V lost 5 bases, J lost 2 bases, and 12 bases lay in between. The CDR3 has 14 residues. This chain's CDR3 is CASSSRAQNTEAFF. The CDR3 nucleotides are TGTGCCAGCTCATCCAGGGCTCAAAACACTGAAGCTTTCTTT.

This chain links TRBV24-1 with TRBJ2-3; D may be TRBD2 (5 bases). CDR3 length: 13 amino acids. Germline loops: CDR1 KGHDR, CDR2 SFDVKD. V dropped 10 bases and J dropped 2 bases, with 12 bases sitting between them. CDR3 region: CATGLPNTDTQYF. CDR3 bases: TGTGCCACTGGACTCCCTAACACAGATACGCAGTATTTT.

The chain uses TRBV6-5 and TRBJ1-2; TRBD1 agrees at 7 bases. J gave up 8 bases and V 8 bases, and 11 bases lay outside the gene matches. The CDR3 runs to 13 residues. The germline gives CDR1 MNHEY, CDR2 SVGAGI. CDR3: CASVPGGGAGYTF. The CDR3 nucleotides read TGTGCCAGCGTCCCGGGAGGGGGCGCGGGCTACACCTTC.

This clone was found once. This chain uses TRBV6-5 with TRBJ2-7, with 10 bases that match TRBD1. The CDR3 is 16 amino acids. V dropped 1 base and J dropped 5; count of bases not matched to a gene: 8. Germline CDR1 MNHEY, CDR2 SVGAGI. The CDR3 loop reads CASSYLTGTGVHEQYF. The CDR3 DNA is TGTGCCAGCAGTTACTTAACCGGGACAGGGGTCCACGAGCAGTACTTC.

The chain has TRBV15 and TRBJ2-6, with D possibly TRBD2 on 6 matching bases. Trimming removed 3 bases at V and 2 bases at J, with 17 bases between. Germline lookup yields CDR1 LNHNV and CDR2 YYDKDF (reference sequence). The CDR3 spans 18 residues. CDR3 coding DNA: TGTGCCACCAGCAGGACACAGCGGGTTGACGCTGGGGCCAACGTCCTGACTTTC. This gives the protein CATSRTQRVDAGANVLTF.

The chain carries TRBV19 and TRBJ2-5, with unresolved D. The CDR3 is 15 residues long. Germline lookup yields CDR1 LNHDA and CDR2 SQIVND (reference sequence). V was cut by 6 bases and J by 2 bases, with 16 bases left in between. CDR3 in DNA: TGTGCCAGTAGGAGCGCCGCTACCTTTCAAGAGACCCAGTACTTC. Translation: CASRSAATFQETQYF.

The gene calls are TRBV27 and TRBJ1-5, with 8 bases fitting TRBD1. V lost 6 bases to trimming and J lost 7 bases; unmatched junction nucleotides: 14. In germline, CDR1 is MNHEY, CDR2 SMNVEV (reference sequence). The CDR3 runs 16 residues. CDR3 bases: TGTGCCAGCAGCCCTACCCGGACAGGGAACAAACAGCCCCAGCATTTT. Its translation is CASSPTRTGNKQPQHF.

V and J are TRBV24-1 and TRBJ2-7; 7 nucleotides align to TRBD2. The CDR3 consists of 16 residues. The V segment lost 5 bases and the J segment 3 bases; nucleotides outside the gene matches: 12. Germline assignment: CDR1 KGHDR and CDR2 SFDVKD. Here the CDR3 DNA reads TGTGCCACCAGTGTCCCTTCCAGTGGGGGGGGCTACGAGCAGTACTTC. Protein: CATSVPSSGGGYEQYF.

This sequence joins TRBV5-1 and TRBJ2-1; TRBD2 matches at 7 bases. After removal of 0 bases from V and 5 bases from J, the junction contained 14 bases not matched to a gene. The germline gives CDR1 SGHRS, CDR2 YFSETQ. This CDR3 is 18 amino acids long. The CDR3 spells CASSLERPAGLSDNEQFF. CDR3 DNA sequence: TGCGCCAGCAGCTTGGAGCGGCCAGCGGGGCTTTCAGACAATGAGCAGTTCTTC.

The chain combines TRBV7-9 with TRBJ2-4, with TRBD1 as a possible D gene (5 bases). Germline V gene sequence: CDR1 SEHNR, CDR2 FQNEAQ (reference sequence). The CDR3 length is 15 residues. V lost 4 bases to trimming and J lost 2 bases, with 12 bases between them. The CDR3 nucleotides are TGTGCCAGCAGCTCGCCAGGACATCCCAAAAACATTCAGTACTTC. Encoded protein: CASSSPGHPKNIQYF.

This chain links TRBV7-9 with TRBJ1-5; 8 bases map to TRBD1. The CDR3 runs 14 residues. Germline CDR1 reads SEHNR; CDR2 reads FQNEAQ (reference sequence). The V gene end was trimmed by 4 bases and the J gene end by 5 bases; junction bases not matched to a gene: 4. CDR3 protein: CASSSDRDDQPQHF. CDR3 coding DNA: TGTGCCAGCAGCTCGGACAGGGATGATCAGCCCCAGCATTTT.

The chain uses TRBV30 and TRBJ1-1; tentative D call: TRBD1 (5 bases). V lost 7 bases to trimming and J lost 5 bases, with 17 bases between them. The germline V gene has CDR1 GTSNPN and CDR2 SVGIG (reference sequence). CDR3 size: 13 residues. In DNA, the CDR3 is TGTGCCTCGGTGGCAGGGTGGGGAACTGAAGCTTTCTTT. Its protein is CASVAGWGTEAFF. The full variable domain, with the rest looked up from reference TRBV30 and TRBJ1-1, is SQTIHQWPATLVQPVGSPLSLECTVEGTSNPNLYWYRQAAGRGLQLLFYSVGIGQISSEVPQNLSASRPQDRQFILSSKKLLLSDSGFYLCASVAGWGTEAFFGQGTRLTVV.

The gene calls are TRBV30 and TRBJ2-4; D is unresolved. Per the germline V gene, CDR1 is GTSNPN and CDR2 is SVGIG (reference sequence). The ends were cut back, 2 bases at V and 3 bases at J, with 11 bases in the middle. The CDR3 sequence is 14 residues long. The CDR3 loop reads CAWSSEVGKNIQYF. DNA for the CDR3: TGTGCCTGGAGTTCCGAGGTGGGCAAAAACATTCAGTACTTC.

The rearrangement uses TRBV23-1 and TRBJ1-5, with 10 bases matching TRBD1. TRBV23-1 is annotated as an ORF whose role is uncertain. The V segment lost 4 bases and the J segment 4 bases; nucleotides outside the gene matches: 7. The CDR3 covers 16 residues. CDR3 in DNA: TGCGCCAGCAGTCCCCGCAGGGACAGGGGAAATCAGCCCCAGCATTTT. Its translation: CASSPRRDRGNQPQHF.

The rearrangement links TRBV5-1 to TRBJ1-2; D unclear. The V and J ends lost 1 base and 6 bases respectively, with 19 bases between them. This CDR3 has 16 residues. Germline assignment: CDR1 SGHRS and CDR2 YFSETQ. CDR3 in amino acids: CASSLLLLSGSDGYTF. For the CDR3, the DNA is TGCGCCAGCAGCTTGCTCCTTTTATCCGGGTCGGATGGCTACACCTTC.

This sequence joins TRBV18 and TRBJ2-6; the D gene is possibly TRBD1 (5 bases). V lost 6 bases and J 2 bases, leaving 11 bases between the germline ends. Germline V gives CDR1 KGHSH, CDR2 LQKENI. The CDR3 has 15 amino acids. CDR3: CASSGGQAGANVLTF. For the CDR3, the DNA is TGTGCCAGCTCGGGCGGACAAGCTGGGGCCAACGTCCTGACTTTC.